This T cell receptor (beta chain) appears in the sequencing data of a study of regulatory T cells in long-lasting Graves disease. Study summary: With positive TSH receptor antibodies and over 5 years of antithyroid drugs, Graves' disease was considered persistent. Study-wide results and limits: TRBV28, TRBJ1-2 and TRBJ2-5 emerged as the favored segments in persistent disease. The TCR repertoire of persistent Graves' patients was less diverse than that of newly diagnosed ones.

Stated time point: persistent/refractory GD, antithyroid drugs over 5 years with positive TRAb. The TCR library used RNA extracted from PBMCs. Under American Thyroid Association guidelines, Graves' disease was diagnosed. Arm-PCR of CDR3 regions and iRepertoire HTBI primers were the basis on which TCR beta libraries were built. TCRdb passed the multiplex PCR reads through MiXCR, listing each CDR3 protein once. The sample records more than 350,000 distinct CDR3 sequences, under 25% being singletons. CDR1 and CDR2 from the germline V gene are SGHNT and YYREEE (reference sequence). CDR3 size: 18 residues. After removal of 3 bases from V and 0 bases from J, the junction contained 5 bases not matched to a gene. As for this clonotype: The antigen is undetermined.

The chain recombines TRBV5-4 with TRBJ2-4; 14 bases agree with TRBD2. The material was peripheral blood mononuclear cells (PBMCs), obtained when the disease was refractory, from a patient treated with antithyroid drugs. The TCR sequence derives from a female donor with Graves disease. The CDR3 loop is CASSWGLAGAKAKNIQYF. The CDR3 DNA reads TGTGCCAGCAGCTGGGGACTAGCGGGAGCAAAAGCCAAAAACATTCAGTACTTC.